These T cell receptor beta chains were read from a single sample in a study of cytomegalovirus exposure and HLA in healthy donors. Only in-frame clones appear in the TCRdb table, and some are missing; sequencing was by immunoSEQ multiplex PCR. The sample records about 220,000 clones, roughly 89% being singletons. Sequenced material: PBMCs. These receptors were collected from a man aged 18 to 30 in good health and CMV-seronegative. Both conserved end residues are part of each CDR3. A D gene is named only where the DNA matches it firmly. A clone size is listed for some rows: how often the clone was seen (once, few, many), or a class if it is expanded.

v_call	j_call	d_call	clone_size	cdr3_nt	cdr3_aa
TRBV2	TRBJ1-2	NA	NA	TGTGCCAGCACTGGACAGTCCTATGGCTACACCTTC	CASTGQSYGYTF
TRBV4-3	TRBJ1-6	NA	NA	TGCGCCAGCAGCCAAACCGCCCCGGGGGGCTCCTATAATTCACCCCTCCACTTT	CASSQTAPGGSYNSPLHF
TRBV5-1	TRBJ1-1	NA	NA	TGCGCCAGCAGCTTGAGCGGGCGCGGCACTGAAGCTTTCTTT	CASSLSGRGTEAFF
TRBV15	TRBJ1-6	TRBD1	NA	TGTGCCACCAGCCGTGACAGGGGAGACAGTTCACCCCTCCACTTT	CATSRDRGDSSPLHF
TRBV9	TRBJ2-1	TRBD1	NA	TGTGCCAGCAGCGCCGGGACAGGTTCCTACAATGAGCAGTTCTTC	CASSAGTGSYNEQFF
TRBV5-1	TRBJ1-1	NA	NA	TGCGCCAGCAGCTGGGGAGTCTCTAAGCGAGCTTTCTTT	CASSWGVSKRAFF
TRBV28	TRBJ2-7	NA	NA	TGTGCCAGCAGCCTAACCGTATACGAGCAGTACTTC	CASSLTVYEQYF
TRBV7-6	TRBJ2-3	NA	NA	TGTGCCAGCAGCTCCAACAATCGGGGGGCCACAGATACGCAGTATTTT	CASSSNNRGATDTQYF
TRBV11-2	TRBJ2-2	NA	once	TGTGCCAGCAGCTCGGGACTGCCATATAGCGCCGGGGAGCTGTTTTTT	CASSSGLPYSAGELFF
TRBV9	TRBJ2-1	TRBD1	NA	TGTGCCAGCAGCGTATTACCGGGACAGGGGGAGTTCTTC	CASSVLPGQGEFF
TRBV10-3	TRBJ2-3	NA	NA	TGTGCCATCAGTGCCCAGACAGATACGCAGTATTTT	CAISAQTDTQYF
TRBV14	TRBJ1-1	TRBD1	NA	TGTGCCAGCAGCCCGGGATGGACAGGGTTAAGAACTGAAGCTTTCTTT	CASSPGWTGLRTEAFF
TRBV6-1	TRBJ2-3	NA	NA	TGTGCCAGCAGTTGGCCGGGAGCAGATACGCAGTATTTT	CASSWPGADTQYF
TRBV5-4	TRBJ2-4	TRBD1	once	TGTGCCAGCAGCGTCGACAGGGGGATGAACATTCAGTACTTC	CASSVDRGMNIQYF
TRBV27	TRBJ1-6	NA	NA	TGTGCCAGGGGTCAGGACAGAGGTTCACCCCTCCACTTT	CARGQDRGSPLHF
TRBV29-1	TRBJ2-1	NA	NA	TGCAGCGTTGAGGAGGGTACCTACAATGAGCAGTTCTTC	CSVEEGTYNEQFF
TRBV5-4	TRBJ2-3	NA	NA	TGTGCCAGCAGCAGACAGGATACGCAGTATTTT	CASSRQDTQYF
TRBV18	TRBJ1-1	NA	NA	TGTGCCAGCTCACCATCTTGGACAGACACTGAAGCTTTCTTT	CASSPSWTDTEAFF
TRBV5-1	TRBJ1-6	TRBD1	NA	TGCGCCAGCAGCCGGGACAGCCCCATTAATTCACCCCTCCACTTT	CASSRDSPINSPLHF
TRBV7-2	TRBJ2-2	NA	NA	TGTGCCAGCAGCCCCATCGGGGAGCTGTTTTTT	CASSPIGELFF
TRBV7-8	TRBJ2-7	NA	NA	TGTGCCAGCAGCCGCAGCGTTCAGGGATGGCAGTACTTC	CASSRSVQGWQYF
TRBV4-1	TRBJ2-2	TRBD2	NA	TGCGCCAGCAGCCAAGATAGACGGAGCGGGACGACCGGGGAGCTGTTTTTT	CASSQDRRSGTTGELFF
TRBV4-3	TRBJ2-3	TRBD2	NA	TGCGCCAGCAGCCCCAGAGCGGGGCTAAGAGATACGCAGTATTTT	CASSPRAGLRDTQYF
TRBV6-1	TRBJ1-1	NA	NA	TGTGCCAGCATAGTAGCCCGCCCTAACACTGAAGCTTTCTTT	CASIVARPNTEAFF
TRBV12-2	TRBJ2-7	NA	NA	TGTGCAAGTCGCTTAGCGCGGGACAGGGGACAATACGAGCAGTACTTC	CASRLARDRGQYEQYF
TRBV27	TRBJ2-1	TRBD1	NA	TGTGCCAGCAGTTCGGGACAGAATAGCTACAATGAGCAGTTCTTC	CASSSGQNSYNEQFF
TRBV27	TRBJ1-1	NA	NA	TGTGCCAGCAGGAATGGGGGCGCGACTGAAGCTTTCTTT	CASRNGGATEAFF